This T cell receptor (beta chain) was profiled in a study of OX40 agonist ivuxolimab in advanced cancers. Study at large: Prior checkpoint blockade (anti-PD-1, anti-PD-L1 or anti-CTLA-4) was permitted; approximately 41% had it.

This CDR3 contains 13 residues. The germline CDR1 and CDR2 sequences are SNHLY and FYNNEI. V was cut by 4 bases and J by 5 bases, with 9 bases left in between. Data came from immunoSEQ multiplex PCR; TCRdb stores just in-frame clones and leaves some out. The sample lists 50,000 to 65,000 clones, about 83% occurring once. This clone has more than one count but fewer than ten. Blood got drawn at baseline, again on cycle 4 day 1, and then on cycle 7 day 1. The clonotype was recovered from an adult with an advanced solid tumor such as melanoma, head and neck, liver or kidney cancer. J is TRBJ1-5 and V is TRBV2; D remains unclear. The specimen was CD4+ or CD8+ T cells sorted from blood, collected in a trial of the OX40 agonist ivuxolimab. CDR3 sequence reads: CASSVSSHQPQHF. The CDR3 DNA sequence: TGTGCCAGCAGTGTTAGCAGCCATCAGCCCCAGCATTTT.